The 10 T cell receptor beta chains listed next were all sequenced from one sample in a study of CD8 T cells in ankylosing spondylitis. Study-level findings and limits: Made up of eight highly homologous variants, a TCR beta motif appeared characteristic of ankylosing spondylitis blood.

Antigen specificity for these receptors is unknown. TCRdb re-called the 5' RACE reads through MiXCR, storing one row per CDR3 protein. Of more than 400,000 distinct CDR3 sequences listed, over 4% are singletons. Sequencing input: blood, either unsorted or a sorted T cell fraction (not recorded which). The source is a male donor with ankylosing spondylitis.

This sequence joins TRBV28 and TRBJ2-5, with 10 bases fitting TRBD2. V dropped 7 bases and J dropped 0; count of bases not matched to a gene: 11. In germline, CDR1 is MDHEN, CDR2 SYDVKM. The CDR3 sequence is 17 residues long. The CDR3 region is CASMGLAINWYQETQYF. CDR3 bases: TGTGCCAGCATGGGACTAGCGATCAATTGGTACCAAGAGACCCAGTACTTC.

Many counts were recorded for this clonotype. The V gene is TRBV6-2 or TRBV6-3, the J gene TRBJ2-3, with D hard to call. The germline V gene has CDR1 MNHEY and CDR2 SVGEGT. There are 14 residues in the CDR3. V shed 7 bases and J shed 3 bases, with 14 bases lying between them. CDR3 in DNA: TGTGCCAGCACAGACCGAGGATCGACAGATACGCAGTATTTT. Protein: CASTDRGSTDTQYF.

This clonotype came up many times. The chain couples TRBV12-3 or TRBV12-4 to TRBJ1-2; possible D gene TRBD1, 5 bases. The CDR3 loop spans 12 amino acids. V lost 8 bases to trimming and J lost 8 bases, with 15 bases between them. This CDR3 is CASGTDITGYTF. CDR3 nucleotides: TGTGCCAGCGGGACGGACATTACGGGCTACACCTTC.

This clonotype was observed many times. The chain recombines TRBV4-1 with TRBJ2-1, with TRBD2 matching 8 bases. Germline loops: CDR1 MGHRA, CDR2 YSYEKL. The CDR3 consists of 16 residues. Unmatched junction bases numbered 11, after V lost 0 bases and J lost 10 bases. CDR3 sequence (DNA): TGCGCCAGCAGCCAAGATTATCCGGGAGGGGCCCCGGAGCAGTTCTTC. It specifies CASSQDYPGGAPEQFF.

This clonotype was observed a few times. The chain links TRBV6-2 or TRBV6-3 to TRBJ2-2; possibly TRBD1 for D (6 bases). Germline V CDR1 and CDR2: MNHEY, SVGEGT. This CDR3 region has 17 residues. V gave up 4 bases and J gave up 0 bases, with 15 bases separating them. CDR3 nucleotides: TGTGCCAGCAGTTCCCACTCGACAGGAGCGAACACCGGGGAGCTGTTTTTT. Its protein product is CASSSHSTGANTGELFF.

This clonotype has at least ten counts. CDR3 amino acids: CASSPNPGTGLTVYF. CDR3 nucleotides: TGTGCCAGCAGCCCTAACCCCGGGACAGGCCTGACCGTATACTTC. The V gene is TRBV7-2, the J gene TRBJ2-7; 8 bases are shared with TRBD1. The CDR3 runs to 15 residues. The V and J ends lost 5 bases and 13 bases, in that order; junction bases with no gene match: 19. The germline CDR1 and CDR2 sequences are SGHTA and FQGNSA.

This clonotype showed up just a few times. The chain employs TRBV24-1 and TRBJ2-5; a possible D gene is TRBD2 (6 bases). In germline, CDR1 is KGHDR, CDR2 SFDVKD. V was cut by 9 bases and J by 2 bases, with 12 bases left in between. The CDR3 consists of 13 residues. The CDR3 protein is CATGIGGQETQYF. DNA for the CDR3: TGTGCCACCGGAATCGGGGGACAAGAGACCCAGTACTTC.

This clonotype was observed at least ten times. DNA of the CDR3: TGTGCCAGCACGCGCCAGGGGGCTTTGAACACTGAAGCTTTCTTT. Translating it yields CASTRQGALNTEAFF. This chain joins TRBV7-2 and TRBJ1-1; 8 positions match TRBD1. Germline CDR1 SGHTA, CDR2 FQGNSA. This CDR3 region has 15 residues. V was clipped by 7 bases and J by 0 bases; unmatched bases: 7. The full variable domain, rest sourced from reference TRBV7-2 and TRBJ1-1, is GAGVSQSPSNKVTEKGKDVELRCDPISGHTALYWYRQSLGQGLEFLIYFQGNSAPDKSGLPSDRFSAERTGGSVSTLTIQRTQQEDSAVYLCASTRQGALNTEAFFGQGTRLTVV.

This clonotype appeared many times. The chain links TRBV27 to TRBJ2-2, with 9 nucleotides matching TRBD1. Germline trimming cut 5 bases from V and 3 bases from J; bases unmatched to any gene: 4. CDR1 and CDR2 (germline): MNHEY, SMNVEV (reference sequence). This CDR3 spans 15 amino acids. CDR3 loop: CASSMDRGYTGELFF. CDR3 in DNA: TGTGCCAGCAGTATGGACAGGGGATACACCGGGGAGCTGTTTTTT.

The table lists this clonotype with many counts. The chain joins TRBV7-2 to TRBJ2-7; 7 bases map to TRBD2. V lost 1 base and J lost 0; bases outside the gene matches: 3. Per the germline V gene, CDR1 is SGHTA and CDR2 is FQGNSA. CDR3 length: 15 residues. The CDR3 reads CASSLVAGYSYEQYF. The DNA for the CDR3 is TGTGCCAGCAGCTTAGTAGCGGGTTACTCCTACGAGCAGTACTTC.